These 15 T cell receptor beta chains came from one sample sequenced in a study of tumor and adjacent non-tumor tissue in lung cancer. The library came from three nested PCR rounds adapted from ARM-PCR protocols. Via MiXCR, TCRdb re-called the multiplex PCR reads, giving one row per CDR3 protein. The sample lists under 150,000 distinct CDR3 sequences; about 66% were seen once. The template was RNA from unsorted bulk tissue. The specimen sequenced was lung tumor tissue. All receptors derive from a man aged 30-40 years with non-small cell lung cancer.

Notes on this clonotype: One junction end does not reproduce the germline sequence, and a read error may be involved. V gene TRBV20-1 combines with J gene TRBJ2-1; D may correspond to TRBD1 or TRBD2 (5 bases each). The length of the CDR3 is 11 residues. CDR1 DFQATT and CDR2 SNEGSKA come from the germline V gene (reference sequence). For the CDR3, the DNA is TGCAGTGTTAGAGAGGGGAATGAGCAGTTCTTC. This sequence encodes CSVREGNEQFF.

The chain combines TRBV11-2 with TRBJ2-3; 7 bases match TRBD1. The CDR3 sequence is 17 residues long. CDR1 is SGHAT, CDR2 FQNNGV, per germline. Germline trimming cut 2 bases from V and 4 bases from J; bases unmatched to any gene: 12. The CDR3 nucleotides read TGTGCCAGCAGCTTACTCCCGGCAGGGGGATTCTCAGATACGCAGTATTTT. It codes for CASSLLPAGGFSDTQYF.

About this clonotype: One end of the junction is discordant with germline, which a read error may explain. The CDR3 nucleotides are TGTGCCAGCACAGCCCTGACAGATAATGAAAAAATGTTTTTT. This translates into CASTALTDNEKMFF. The chain combines TRBV28 with TRBJ1-4; maybe TRBD1 (5 bases). The CDR3 has 14 amino acids. The germline V gene has CDR1 MDHEN and CDR2 SYDVKM.

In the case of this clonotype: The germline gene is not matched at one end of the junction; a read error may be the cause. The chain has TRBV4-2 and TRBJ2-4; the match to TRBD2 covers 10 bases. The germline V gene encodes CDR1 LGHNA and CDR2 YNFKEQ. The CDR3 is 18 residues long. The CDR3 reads CASSQDAKAGGPRNIQYF. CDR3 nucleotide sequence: TGTGCCAGCAGTCAAGATGCGAAAGCGGGAGGGCCGAGAAACATTCAGTACTTC.

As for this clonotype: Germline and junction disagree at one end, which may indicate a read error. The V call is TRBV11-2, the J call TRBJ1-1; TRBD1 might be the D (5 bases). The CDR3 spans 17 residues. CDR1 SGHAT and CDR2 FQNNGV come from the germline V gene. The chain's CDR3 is CASRLVLTVGGYTEAFF. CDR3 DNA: TGTGCCAGCAGATTAGTGTTGACAGTGGGCGGATACACTGAAGCTTTCTTT.

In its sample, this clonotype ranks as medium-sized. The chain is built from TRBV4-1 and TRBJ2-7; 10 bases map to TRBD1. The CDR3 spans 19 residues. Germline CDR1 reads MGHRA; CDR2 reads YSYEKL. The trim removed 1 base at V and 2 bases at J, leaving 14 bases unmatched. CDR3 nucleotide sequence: TGCGCCAGCAGCCAAGGGGAGACAGGGGGCATTGGGGAAACCTACGAGCAGTACTTC. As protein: CASSQGETGGIGETYEQYF.

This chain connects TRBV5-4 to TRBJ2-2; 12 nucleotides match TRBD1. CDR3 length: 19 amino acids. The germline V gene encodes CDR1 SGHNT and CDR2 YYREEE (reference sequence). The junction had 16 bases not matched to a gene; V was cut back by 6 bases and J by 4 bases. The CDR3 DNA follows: TGTGCCAGCATCTCTGTCCCGGGACAGGGGGCTCGGGGCACCGGGGAGCTGTTTTTT. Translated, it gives CASISVPGQGARGTGELFF.

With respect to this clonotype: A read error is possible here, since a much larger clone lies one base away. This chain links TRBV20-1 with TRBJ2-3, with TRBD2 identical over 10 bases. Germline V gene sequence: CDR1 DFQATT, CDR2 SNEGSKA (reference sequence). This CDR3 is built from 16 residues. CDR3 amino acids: CSASRASGRGTETQYF. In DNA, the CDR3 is TGCAGTGCTTCCCGAGCTAGCGGGAGAGGGACAGAAACGCAGTATTTT.

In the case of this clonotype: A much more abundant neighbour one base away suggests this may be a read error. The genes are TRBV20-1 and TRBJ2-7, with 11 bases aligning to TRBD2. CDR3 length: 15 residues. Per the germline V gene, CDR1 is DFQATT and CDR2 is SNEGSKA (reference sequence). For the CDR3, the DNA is TGCAGTGTTAGACCTTCTAGCGGGGGGAGAGACGAGCAGTACTTC. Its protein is CSVRPSSGGRDEQYF.

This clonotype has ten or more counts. CDR3 sequence: CSAGRMNTEAFF. In DNA form, the CDR3 reads TGCAGCGCGGGCCGAATGAACACTGAAGCTTTCTTT. The rearrangement joins TRBV29-1 to TRBJ1-1; D not certain. CDR1 and CDR2 (germline): SQVTM, ANQGSEA. CDR3 length: 12 residues. V was trimmed by 7 bases and J by 0 bases, leaving 9 bases between them.

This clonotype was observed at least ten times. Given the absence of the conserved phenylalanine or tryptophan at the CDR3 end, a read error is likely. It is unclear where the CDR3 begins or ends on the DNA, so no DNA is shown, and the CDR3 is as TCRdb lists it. Here the CDR3 reads CSARLAGGRGFQL. V usage is TRBV20-1 and J usage is TRBJ2-1; TRBD2, as called in the table, went unchecked against the DNA. Germline CDR1 DFQATT, CDR2 SNEGSKA (reference sequence). The CDR3 is 13 amino acids long, termini counted.

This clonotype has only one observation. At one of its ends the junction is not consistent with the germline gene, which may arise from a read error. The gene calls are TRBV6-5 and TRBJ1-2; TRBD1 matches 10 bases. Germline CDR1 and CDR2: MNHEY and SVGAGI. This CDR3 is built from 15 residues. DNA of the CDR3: TGTGTCAGCAGTTATATGACAGGGGGCGAGTATGGCTACACCTTC. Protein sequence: CVSSYMTGGEYGYTF.

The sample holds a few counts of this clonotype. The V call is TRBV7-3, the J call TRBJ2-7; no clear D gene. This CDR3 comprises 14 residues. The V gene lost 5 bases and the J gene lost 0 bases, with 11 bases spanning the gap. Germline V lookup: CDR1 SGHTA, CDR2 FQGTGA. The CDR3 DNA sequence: TGTGCCAGCAGCCCCGATGTAGCCTCCTACGAGCAGTACTTC. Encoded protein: CASSPDVASYEQYF.

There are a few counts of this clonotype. The CDR3 nucleotides read TGTGCCAGCAGCCCGATAGCGGAACCGTACCAAGAGACCCAGTACTTC. As protein: CASSPIAEPYQETQYF. The chain is built from TRBV5-8 and TRBJ2-5; a weak D match, TRBD2 (6 bases). The CDR3 loop spans 16 amino acids. From germline, CDR1 is SGHTS and CDR2 YDEGEE. V lost 4 bases and J 0 bases, leaving 16 bases between the germline ends. Filled out from reference TRBV5-8 and TRBJ2-5, the complete variable domain reads EAGVTQSPTHLIKTRGQQATLRCSPISGHTSVYWYQQALGLGLQFLLWYDEGEERNRGNFPPRFSGRQFPNYSSELNVNALELEDSALYLCASSPIAEPYQETQYFGPGTRLLVL.

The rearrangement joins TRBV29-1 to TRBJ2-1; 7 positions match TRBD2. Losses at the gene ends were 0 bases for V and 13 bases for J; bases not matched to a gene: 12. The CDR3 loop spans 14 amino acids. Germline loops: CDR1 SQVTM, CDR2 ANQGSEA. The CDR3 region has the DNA TGCAGCGTTGAAGACGGCGGGAGATGGTATAATCAGTTCTTC. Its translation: CSVEDGGRWYNQFF.